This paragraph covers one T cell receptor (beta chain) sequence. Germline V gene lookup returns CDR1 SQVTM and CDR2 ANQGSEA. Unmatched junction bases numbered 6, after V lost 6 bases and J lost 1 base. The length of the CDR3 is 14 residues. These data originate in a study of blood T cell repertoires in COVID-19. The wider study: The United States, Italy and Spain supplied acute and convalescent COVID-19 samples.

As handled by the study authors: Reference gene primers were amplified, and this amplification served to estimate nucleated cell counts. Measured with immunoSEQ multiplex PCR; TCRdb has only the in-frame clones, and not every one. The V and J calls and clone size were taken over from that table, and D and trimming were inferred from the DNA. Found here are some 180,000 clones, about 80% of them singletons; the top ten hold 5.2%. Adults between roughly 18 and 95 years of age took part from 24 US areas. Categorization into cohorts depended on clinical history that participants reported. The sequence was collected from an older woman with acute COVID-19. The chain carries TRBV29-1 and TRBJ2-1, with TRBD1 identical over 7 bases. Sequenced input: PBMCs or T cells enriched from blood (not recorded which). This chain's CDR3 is CSVATGISYNEQFF. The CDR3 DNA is TGCAGCGTGGCGACAGGGATTTCCTACAATGAGCAGTTCTTC.